The next 21 T cell receptor beta chains were all read from a single sample in a study of cytotoxic CD8 clonotypes in ibrutinib-treated CLL. Sequencing used immunoSEQ multiplex PCR; TCRdb keeps in-frame clones, though not all of them. The repertoire holds some 47,000 clones, with 50% to 65% as singletons. Sequencing was performed on PBMCs, taken after 24 months of ibrutinib treatment. The receptors stem from a human donor with chronic lymphocytic leukemia.

The chain links TRBV5-1 to TRBJ2-2; 7 nucleotides line up with TRBD1. This CDR3 spans 15 amino acids. Per germline, CDR1 SGHRS and CDR2 YFSETQ. After removal of 3 bases from V and 4 bases from J, the junction contained 6 bases not matched to a gene. The CDR3 reads CASSWGTASTGELFF. CDR3 nucleotides: TGCGCCAGCAGCTGGGGGACAGCAAGCACCGGGGAGCTGTTTTTT.

CDR3 DNA sequence: TGTGCCAGCAGTTACAACAGGGCGGGCTACACCTTC. Protein: CASSYNRAGYTF. The chain uses TRBV2 and TRBJ1-2, with D possibly being TRBD1 (6 bases). Per the germline V gene, CDR1 is SNHLY and CDR2 is FYNNEI. The V and J ends lost 5 bases and 8 bases respectively, with 12 bases between them. The CDR3 length is 12 residues.

This chain links TRBV10-1 with TRBJ2-1, with a tentative D call TRBD1 (6 bases). The germline gives CDR1 WNHNN, CDR2 SYGVQD (reference sequence). V lost 5 bases, J lost 2 bases, and 10 bases lay in between. The CDR3 is 14 residues long. CDR3 protein: CASSQDRPYNEQFF. CDR3 DNA: TGCGCCAGCAGTCAGGACAGACCCTACAATGAGCAGTTCTTC.

The chain links TRBV19 to TRBJ2-7; 7 bases align to TRBD2. This CDR3 has 15 amino acids. Germline loops: CDR1 LNHDA, CDR2 SQIVND (reference sequence). V lost 0 bases and J lost 7; bases outside the gene matches: 9. CDR3 residues: CASSIDRRTSHEQYF. CDR3 nucleotides: TGTGCCAGTAGTATAGATCGTAGGACTAGTCATGAGCAGTACTTC.

This clone showed up just a few times. V is TRBV10-2 and J is TRBJ1-5; D not resolved. Germline V gene lookup returns CDR1 WSHSY and CDR2 SAAADI. The CDR3 contains 14 residues. Trimming left V 4 bases short and J 5 bases short, with 12 bases between. The CDR3 nucleotides read TGCGCCAGCAGTGGTTTTGCCCGGGATCAGCCCCAGCATTTT. Its protein is CASSGFARDQPQHF.

The gene calls are TRBV5-6 and TRBJ1-1; 9 bases line up with TRBD1. V gave up 8 bases and J gave up 4 bases; unmatched junction bases: 21. The CDR3 totals 18 residues. CDR1 and CDR2 (germline): SGHDT, YYEEEE. The CDR3 reads CASGVIRQGGLGGTEAFF. The CDR3 nucleotides are TGTGCCAGTGGGGTCATAAGACAGGGGGGATTGGGTGGCACTGAAGCTTTCTTT.

Ten or more counts support this clone. The chain joins TRBV19 to TRBJ2-2; 11 nucleotides line up with TRBD2. With 3 bases clipped from V and 6 bases from J, the junction kept 3 bases outside the gene matches. CDR1 LNHDA and CDR2 SQIVND come from the germline V gene (reference sequence). The CDR3 runs to 15 residues. This CDR3 reads CASSIPSGGSGELFF. The CDR3 bases are TGTGCCAGTAGTATCCCTAGCGGGGGGTCCGGGGAGCTGTTTTTT.

The gene calls are TRBV5-1 and TRBJ1-1; D not resolved. This CDR3 spans 14 amino acids. Germline V gene sequence: CDR1 SGHRS, CDR2 YFSETQ. Between the trimmed V and J ends, which lost 0 bases and 1 base, there was a span of 7 bases. CDR3 coding DNA: TGCGCCAGCAGCTTGGAGCCCTCGAACACTGAAGCTTTCTTT. It codes for CASSLEPSNTEAFF. Drawing the rest from reference TRBV5-1 and TRBJ1-1, the complete variable domain is KAGVTQTPRYLIKTRGQQVTLSCSPISGHRSVSWYQQTPGQGLQFLFEYFSETQRNKGNFPGRFSGRQFSNSRSEMNVSTLELGDSALYLCASSLEPSNTEAFFGQGTRLTVV.

A few counts support this clone. The chain employs TRBV27 and TRBJ1-3; D possibly corresponds to TRBD1 (5 bases). This CDR3 is 14 amino acids long. The germline V gene encodes CDR1 MNHEY and CDR2 SMNVEV (reference sequence). Trimming left V 6 bases short and J 2 bases short, with 11 bases between. DNA for the CDR3: TGTGCCAGCAGGGGGGACTTAGCTGGAAACACCATATATTTT. Translating it yields CASRGDLAGNTIYF.

V and J are TRBV6-6 and TRBJ2-7; D might be TRBD1 (7 bases). V was clipped by 0 bases and J by 8 bases, with 17 bases between them. Germline V gene sequence: CDR1 MNHNY, CDR2 SVGAGI (reference sequence). The CDR3 is made up of 15 amino acids. The CDR3 nucleotides are TGTGCCAGCAGTTACTCGGGGACAGCGGGCGAACAGCAGTACTTC. Translation: CASSYSGTAGEQQYF.

This chain uses TRBV11-2 with TRBJ1-2, with a possible D match to TRBD1 (5 bases). The CDR3 totals 13 residues. The V gene's germline CDR1 is SGHAT and CDR2 FQNNGV. Trimming left V 5 bases short and J 4 bases short, with 11 bases between. In nucleotides, the CDR3 is TGTGCCAGCAGCCCTGTGGGACTCTATGGCTACACCTTC. As protein: CASSPVGLYGYTF.

In its sample, this clone was seen a few times. This chain links TRBV4-2 with TRBJ2-7, with TRBD1 matching 7 bases. There are 14 residues in the CDR3. The germline gives CDR1 LGHNA, CDR2 YNFKEQ. Trimming at V came to 1 base and at J to 4 bases, leaving 4 bases not matched to a gene. CDR3 in amino acids: CASSQGQGVYEQYF. DNA of the CDR3: TGTGCCAGCAGCCAAGGACAGGGCGTGTACGAGCAGTACTTC.

The chain recombines TRBV10-3 with TRBJ1-1; a possible D gene is TRBD1 (5 bases). V lost 4 bases and J 5 bases, leaving 20 bases between the germline ends. Germline lookup yields CDR1 ENHRY and CDR2 SYGVKD. The CDR3 has 16 residues. As DNA, the CDR3 is TGTGCCATCAGTGGGGGACCGATCGGGATCGGGACTGAAGCTTTCTTT. This gives the protein CAISGGPIGIGTEAFF.

This clone appeared a few times. The CDR3 DNA reads TGTGCCAGCAGCTTAGTAGTAAACGAGCAGTACTTC. Amino acids: CASSLVVNEQYF. J is TRBJ2-7 and V is TRBV7-8; no clear D gene. The CDR3 covers 12 residues. Germline V gene sequence: CDR1 SGHVS, CDR2 FQNEAQ. Trimming took off 1 base at V and 5 bases at J, with 6 bases between the two ends. Supplemented by reference TRBV7-8 and TRBJ2-7, the full variable domain reads GAGVSQSPRYKVAKRGQDVALRCDPISGHVSLFWYQQALGQGPEFLTYFQNEAQLDKSGLPSDRFFAERPEGSVSTLKIQRTQQEDSAVYLCASSLVVNEQYFGPGTRLTVT.

The chain is built from TRBV5-5 and TRBJ2-7; D gene uncertain. This CDR3 contains 13 residues. Trimming left V 0 bases short and J 3 bases short, with 7 bases between. The germline V gene encodes CDR1 SGHKS and CDR2 YYEKEE (reference sequence). CDR3 in DNA: TGTGCCAGCAGCTTGGTGGCAGACTACGAGCAGTACTTC. Its translation: CASSLVADYEQYF.

There are a few counts of this clone. The V gene is TRBV2, the J gene TRBJ1-5; TRBD1 might be the D (5 bases). This CDR3 region has 14 residues. The ends were cut back, 6 bases at V and 6 bases at J, with 15 bases in the middle. Germline loops: CDR1 SNHLY, CDR2 FYNNEI. CDR3 sequence: CASRPEKGTQPQHF. CDR3 nucleotides: TGTGCCAGCAGACCTGAGAAAGGGACTCAGCCCCAGCATTTT.

The chain employs TRBV15 and TRBJ2-1; 9 bases match TRBD2. The V gene end was trimmed by 5 bases and the J gene end by 5 bases; junction bases not matched to a gene: 7. Germline V CDR1 and CDR2: LNHNV, YYDKDF (reference sequence). The CDR3 runs to 15 residues. CDR3 protein: CATSGRLAADNEQFF. CDR3 in DNA: TGTGCCACCAGCGGCAGACTAGCGGCCGACAATGAGCAGTTCTTC.

This clone was detected only a few times. The chain carries TRBV2 and TRBJ1-2; D is perhaps TRBD1 (5 bases). With 5 bases removed from V and 4 bases from J, the gap between germline ends came to 14 bases. CDR3 length equals 14 residues. Germline CDR1 SNHLY, CDR2 FYNNEI. The CDR3 loop is CASSPFGATYGYTF. Here the CDR3 DNA reads TGTGCCAGCAGTCCCTTTGGGGCTACCTATGGCTACACCTTC.

This clone was seen just once. V gene TRBV5-1 combines with J gene TRBJ1-1, with a possible D match to TRBD1 (6 bases). V gave up 4 bases and J gave up 2 bases, with 12 bases separating them. This CDR3 contains 14 residues. Germline V CDR1 and CDR2: SGHRS, YFSETQ. CDR3 bases: TGCGCCAGCAGCGCCGGACAGTTCAACACTGAAGCTTTCTTT. Translating it yields CASSAGQFNTEAFF.

This clone has more than one count but fewer than ten. The V and J genes are TRBV29-1 and TRBJ2-7; 9 nucleotides match TRBD1. Germline V CDR1 and CDR2: SQVTM, ANQGSEA. The length of the CDR3 is 12 residues. V shed 6 bases and J 2 bases; nucleotides not matched to a gene: 2. CDR3 nucleotide sequence: TGCAGCGTCGGGACAGGGCCCTACGAGCAGTACTTC. The encoded protein is CSVGTGPYEQYF.

The chain couples TRBV28 to TRBJ2-3, with D possibly matching TRBD2 (6 bases). This CDR3 is 13 amino acids long. The germline V and J ends were trimmed by 8 bases and 5 bases, with 14 bases remaining between them. CDR1 is MDHEN and CDR2 is SYDVKM in the germline V gene. The CDR3 coding sequence is TGTGCCAGCTTGATTGGGGGAGGAGATACGCAGTATTTT. The encoded protein is CASLIGGGDTQYF.